The clone carrying this TCR beta chain has more than one count but fewer than ten. Its antigen is currently unknown. Relying on iRepertoire HTBI primers and Arm-PCR of CDR3 regions, the team built TCR beta libraries. TCRdb reanalysed the multiplex PCR reads using MiXCR and keeps one entry per CDR3 protein. Here the sample spans about 310,000 distinct CDR3 sequences, 15% to 20% being singletons. CDR3 length: 14 amino acids. Germline V gene sequence: CDR1 SEHNR, CDR2 FQNEAQ (reference sequence). V trimming: 2 bases; J trimming: 10 bases; junction bases outside the gene matches: 8. The data belong to a study of regulatory T cells in long-lasting Graves disease. Specified time point: newly diagnosed GD, antithyroid drugs for less than 3 months. PBMC-extracted RNA yielded the TCR library. Diagnoses of Graves' disease were made by American Thyroid Association guidelines. Study results and limitations: Possibly, accuracy suffered from the small sample size.

The TCR sequence derives from a female donor with Graves disease. The chain carries TRBV7-9 and TRBJ2-1; 7 bases align to TRBD2. The source material was peripheral blood mononuclear cells (PBMCs), sampled at new diagnosis, from a patient treated with antithyroid drugs. CDR3 DNA sequence: TGTGCCAGCAGCTTATCGGGAGGACCCACCGAGCAGTTCTTC. Amino acids: CASSLSGGPTEQFF.